These 25 T cell receptor beta chains came from one sample sequenced in a study of blood T cell repertoires in COVID-19. The method was immunoSEQ multiplex PCR; TCRdb's version includes in-frame clones alone and lacks a portion of them. The repertoire consists of tens of thousands of clones, with about three quarters occurring once and the leading ten covering roughly 45%. Sequenced sample: peripheral blood. All receptors derive from a man in his 70s with active or convalescent COVID-19.

This clone turned up a few times. The chain joins TRBV2 to TRBJ2-1, with 16 bases fitting TRBD2. V dropped 8 bases and J dropped 4; count of bases not matched to a gene: 8. This CDR3 spans 17 amino acids. Germline values: CDR1 SNHLY, CDR2 FYNNEI. CDR3 coding DNA: TGTGCCAGCCTTCCGGGACTAGCGGGGGGGCCGTACAATGAGCAGTTCTTC. The encoded protein is CASLPGLAGGPYNEQFF.

The chain has TRBV6-2 or TRBV6-3 and TRBJ2-3, with D unclear. Trimming cost V 3 bases and J 2 bases, with 9 bases left between them. Looked up from germline, CDR1 is MNHEY and CDR2 is SVGEGT. The CDR3 totals 14 residues. Here the CDR3 DNA reads TGTGCCAGCAGTTATGGGCAGCACACAGATACGCAGTATTTT. Protein product: CASSYGQHTDTQYF.

As for this clone: One junction end disagrees with the germline gene, perhaps due to a read error. The V gene is TRBV7-7, the J gene TRBJ2-1, with D tentatively TRBD2 (6 bases). Germline V gives CDR1 SSHAT, CDR2 FNYEAQ (reference sequence). The CDR3 spans 15 residues. CDR3 sequence reads: CASSLSSGSYNEQFF. The CDR3 DNA reads TGTGCTAGCAGCTTAAGTAGCGGCTCCTACAATGAGCAGTTCTTC.

This clone showed up just a few times. V and J are TRBV5-1 and TRBJ1-2; D is perhaps TRBD1 (6 bases). The germline V gene has CDR1 SGHRS and CDR2 YFSETQ. The CDR3 is made up of 17 amino acids. Between the trimmed V and J ends, which lost 1 base and 0 bases, there was a span of 16 bases. CDR3: CASSLLNGQLTNYGYTF. Written as DNA, the CDR3 is TGCGCCAGCAGCTTGCTAAACGGACAGCTGACTAACTATGGCTACACCTTC.

This chain joins TRBV6-1 and TRBJ2-5; 7 bases are a match to TRBD1. V shed 1 base and J 4 bases; nucleotides not matched to a gene: 9. This CDR3 comprises 16 residues. From germline, CDR1 is MNHNS and CDR2 SASEGT. The CDR3 reads CASSEGSVPGGETQYF. The CDR3 DNA reads TGTGCCAGCAGTGAAGGGTCGGTGCCAGGGGGAGAGACCCAGTACTTC.

This sequence joins TRBV7-2 and TRBJ2-5; 14 nucleotides agree with TRBD2. The CDR3 has 15 residues. The germline V gene has CDR1 SGHTA and CDR2 FQGNSA. Trimming took 3 bases from V and 7 from J; bases not matched to a gene: 4. CDR3 residues: CASSLTSGRAATQYF. In DNA form, the CDR3 reads TGTGCCAGCAGCTTGACTAGCGGGAGGGCGGCGACCCAGTACTTC. Filled out from reference TRBV7-2 and TRBJ2-5, the complete variable domain reads GAGVSQSPSNKVTEKGKDVELRCDPISGHTALYWYRQSLGQGLEFLIYFQGNSAPDKSGLPSDRFSAERTGGSVSTLTIQRTQQEDSAVYLCASSLTSGRAATQYFGPGTRLLVL.

The chain links TRBV4-2 to TRBJ2-1; 9 positions agree with TRBD1. There are 17 residues in the CDR3. J gave up 6 bases and V 0 bases, and 9 bases lay outside the gene matches. The V gene's germline CDR1 is LGHNA and CDR2 YNFKEQ. Here the CDR3 reads CASSQDGGTGRSNEQFF. The CDR3 DNA sequence: TGTGCCAGCAGCCAAGATGGGGGGACAGGGAGGAGCAATGAGCAGTTCTTC.

This clone was seen more than once but under ten times. The V gene is TRBV7-3, the J gene TRBJ1-1; D may be TRBD1 (6 bases). The V gene's germline CDR1 is SGHTA and CDR2 FQGTGA. The CDR3 runs to 14 residues. The germline V and J ends were trimmed by 3 bases and 0 bases, with 8 bases remaining between them. This CDR3 is CASSLQGMNTEAFF. The CDR3 DNA sequence: TGTGCCAGCAGCTTGCAGGGGATGAACACTGAAGCTTTCTTT.

The chain employs TRBV6-2 or TRBV6-3 and TRBJ2-3; no reliable D call. CDR1 and CDR2 (germline): MNHEY, SVGEGT. The V end was cut by 2 bases, the J end by 4 bases, with 4 bases between. The CDR3 length is 12 residues. The CDR3 DNA reads TGTGCCAGCAGTTACCTACCAGATACGCAGTATTTT. It specifies CASSYLPDTQYF.

V usage is TRBV6-5 and J usage is TRBJ2-7; D uncertain. The CDR3 covers 12 residues. Germline V gene data show CDR1 as MNHEY and CDR2 as SVGAGI. With 4 bases removed from V and 3 bases from J, the gap between germline ends came to 7 bases. This CDR3 is CASSSEFYEQYF. In DNA, the CDR3 is TGTGCCAGCAGTTCAGAATTCTACGAGCAGTACTTC.

The gene calls are TRBV11-2 and TRBJ2-1; TRBD2 matches at 8 bases. The V gene's germline CDR1 is SGHAT and CDR2 FQNNGV. The CDR3 length is 15 residues. V lost 1 base to trimming and J lost 6 bases; unmatched junction nucleotides: 5. CDR3 loop: CASSLVSGMGNEQFF. The CDR3 nucleotides read TGTGCCAGCAGCTTAGTTAGCGGGATGGGCAATGAGCAGTTCTTC.

V and J are TRBV5-1 and TRBJ2-4, with 10 bases lining up with TRBD1. Per the germline V gene, CDR1 is SGHRS and CDR2 is YFSETQ. V dropped 3 bases and J dropped 1; count of bases not matched to a gene: 1. The length of the CDR3 is 15 residues. CDR3 bases: TGCGCCAGCAGCTCGGGACAGGGGGCCAAAAACATTCAGTACTTC. Its translation: CASSSGQGAKNIQYF.

V and J are TRBV30 and TRBJ1-5, with TRBD1 matching over 8 bases. The ends lost 2 bases at V and 7 bases at J; junction bases unmatched: 10. Germline values: CDR1 GTSNPN, CDR2 SVGIG (reference sequence). The CDR3 is 15 residues long. Written as DNA, the CDR3 is TGTGCCTGGAGTCATTTAGGGACAGGAGAACAGCCCCAGCATTTT. It codes for CAWSHLGTGEQPQHF.

J is TRBJ2-7 and V is TRBV10-3; TRBD1 matches at 10 bases. The CDR3 totals 14 residues. Germline V gene lookup returns CDR1 ENHRY and CDR2 SYGVKD. J lost 6 bases, V lost 4 bases, and 6 bases had no gene match. The DNA of the CDR3 is TGTGCCATCAGTGCAGGACAGGGGGTGGTCGAGCAGTACTTC. Residues: CAISAGQGVVEQYF.

This chain uses TRBV29-1 with TRBJ1-1, with D tentatively TRBD1 (5 bases). Trimming removed 4 bases from V and 3 bases from J, with 9 bases in between. From germline, CDR1 is SQVTM and CDR2 ANQGSEA. The CDR3 extends over 12 amino acids. The CDR3 bases are TGCAGCGTTGCATCGGGGGACACTGAAGCTTTCTTT. Protein product: CSVASGDTEAFF. Full variable domain (outside the CDR3, taken from reference TRBV29-1 and TRBJ1-1): SAVISQKPSRDICQRGTSLTIQCQVDSQVTMMFWYRQQPGQSLTLIATANQGSEATYESGFVIDKFPISRPNLTFSTLTVSNMSPEDSSIYLCSVASGDTEAFFGQGTRLTVV.

This clone appeared a single time. The J gene is TRBJ1-1, the V gene TRBV18, with D possibly matching TRBD1 (6 bases). The ends were cut back, 5 bases at V and 2 bases at J, with 12 bases in the middle. CDR3 length: 14 residues. Germline V lookup: CDR1 KGHSH, CDR2 LQKENI. The CDR3 sequence is CASSKTGYNTEAFF. For the CDR3, the DNA is TGTGCCAGCTCAAAGACAGGCTACAACACTGAAGCTTTCTTT.

The genes are TRBV7-2 and TRBJ1-1; D gene unclear. V lost 2 bases to trimming and J lost 1 base, with 5 bases between them. The CDR3 covers 13 residues. In germline, CDR1 is SGHTA, CDR2 FQGNSA. CDR3 in amino acids: CASSLWRNTEAFF. CDR3 sequence (DNA): TGTGCCAGCAGCTTATGGAGGAACACTGAAGCTTTCTTT.

This sequence joins TRBV10-3 and TRBJ2-5; D perhaps matches TRBD2 (6 bases). Deletions cut 9 bases from V and 4 bases from J, with 18 bases between. Germline loops: CDR1 ENHRY, CDR2 SYGVKD. There are 14 residues in the CDR3. CDR3 region: CAIGYGGSIETQYF. For the CDR3, the DNA is TGTGCCATTGGCTATGGGGGGAGTATAGAGACCCAGTACTTC.

The gene calls are TRBV4-1 and TRBJ2-1; D may be TRBD1 (5 bases). CDR1 and CDR2 (germline): MGHRA, YSYEKL. The CDR3 contains 13 residues. Trimming pared 1 base from V and 5 bases from J, leaving 6 bases between. CDR3 nucleotides: TGCGCCAGCAGCCAAGGACAGCACAATGAGCAGTTCTTC. This sequence encodes CASSQGQHNEQFF.

V usage is TRBV7-2 and J usage is TRBJ1-1, with D perhaps TRBD1 (5 bases). Trimming took 5 bases from V and 0 from J, leaving 13 bases between them. CDR1 is SGHTA and CDR2 is FQGNSA in the germline V gene. CDR3 size: 15 residues. CDR3 region: CASSPRTTMNTEAFF. Here the CDR3 DNA reads TGTGCCAGCAGCCCGCGGACAACCATGAACACTGAAGCTTTCTTT.

The chain has TRBV9 and TRBJ2-1; no definite D call. Trimming cost V 4 bases and J 6 bases, with 14 bases left between them. This CDR3 region has 14 residues. Germline CDR1 SGDLS, CDR2 YYNGEE. The CDR3 region is CASSPAPRGNEQFF. The CDR3 coding sequence is TGTGCCAGCAGCCCGGCCCCGAGAGGCAATGAGCAGTTCTTC.

The chain links TRBV14 to TRBJ1-1; D unresolved. Trimming cost V 0 bases and J 11 bases, with 13 bases left between them. Germline CDR1 SGHDN, CDR2 FVKESK. CDR3 length: 13 residues. The chain's CDR3 is CASSQDFAQWAFF. CDR3 DNA: TGTGCCAGCAGCCAAGATTTCGCCCAGTGGGCTTTCTTT.

CDR3 residues: CASSTVGQGYGYTF. DNA of the CDR3: TGTGCCAGTAGTACCGTCGGACAGGGGTATGGCTACACCTTC. This chain connects TRBV19 to TRBJ1-2, with 9 bases aligning to TRBD1. J gave up 5 bases and V 4 bases, and 5 bases lay outside the gene matches. The CDR3 consists of 14 residues. Germline values: CDR1 LNHDA, CDR2 SQIVND (reference sequence).

This clone was counted once. The V call is TRBV7-2, the J call TRBJ2-2; 9 bases line up with TRBD1. Germline-derived CDR1 and CDR2 are SGHTA and FQGNSA. The trim removed 4 bases at V and 6 bases at J, leaving 9 bases unmatched. There are 16 residues in the CDR3. The CDR3 region has the DNA TGTGCCAGCAGCTCGACGGACAGGGGTTTTGCCGGGGAGCTGTTTTTT. It specifies CASSSTDRGFAGELFF.

This chain joins TRBV24-1 and TRBJ1-2; TRBD1 aligns across 7 bases. With 4 bases clipped from V and 6 bases from J, the junction kept 10 bases outside the gene matches. This CDR3 is built from 15 residues. CDR1 and CDR2 (germline): KGHDR, SFDVKD. DNA of the CDR3: TGTGCCACCAGTGAAACAGGGGCCCAAGGACATGGCTACACCTTC. This codes for CATSETGAQGHGYTF.